This T cell receptor beta chain was recovered during a study of cytomegalovirus exposure and HLA in healthy donors. Overall study context: A subsequent analysis stated that the 120 or so validation repertoires were run on the same platform as the 650 to 850 first-cohort repertoires. Study-wide results and limits: In the roughly 120 validation repertoires, a later analysis found that first-cohort TCR clusters tended to co-occur. Reports indicated that the classifier achieved high specificity and sensitivity in diagnosing cytomegalovirus status.

The CDR3 runs 17 residues. Germline CDR1 reads ENHRY; CDR2 reads SYGVKD. Trimming at V came to 6 bases and at J to 12 bases, leaving 20 bases not matched to a gene. Comments on this clone: What it binds is unknown.

The donors were members of the validation cohort, which comprised 90 to 150 subjects and was separate from the first cohort of roughly 700 subjects. Clones were read by immunoSEQ multiplex PCR, and TCRdb kept only the in-frame ones, dropping some. Seen here are about 180,000 clones, 75% to 90% observed once, and the top ten hold approximately 16%. Sample: PBMCs. The V and J genes are TRBV10-3 and TRBJ2-7; TRBD2 agrees at 13 bases. The sequence was obtained from a man between 18 and 35 years old in good health and CMV-seropositive. CDR3 DNA: TGTGCCATCAGGAGACTAGCGGGAGGACCCGAGGGCCATGGGGCGTACTTC. It codes for CAIRRLAGGPEGHGAYF.